This record looks at one TCR beta chain sequence and its context. Its antigen remains unknown. This sample was included in a study of lymphopenia after photon versus proton radiotherapy. General observations from the study: Under photons, naive T cells and diversity fell while effector/memory populations rose. After lymphocyte nadir, photon-treated repertoires showed oligoclonal expansion, especially CD8+ Temra. Better survival with proton therapy was suggested as possible, not demonstrated. Post-nadir TCR diversity decline inversely tracked overall survival among those who died.

CDR3 length equals 15 residues. V shed 4 bases and J shed 2 bases, with 12 bases lying between them. Germline CDR1 reads SGHRS; CDR2 reads YFSETQ. The assay was immunoSEQ multiplex PCR, and TCRdb's table has in-frame clones only and misses some. Counted here are 15,000 to 20,000 clones, approximately 80% occurring once; the ten biggest clones make up around 20%. J is TRBJ2-2 and V is TRBV5-1; D not resolved. This sequence was found in a man aged 65-85 years with pancreatic cancer. The sample in question was peripheral blood, obtained from a patient treated with proton-based radiotherapy. The DNA for the CDR3 is TGCGCCAGCAGCCGAGCAGCAGACAACACCGGGGAGCTGTTTTTT. Translation gives CASSRAADNTGELFF.